Listed below are T cell receptor beta chains from one sample, sequenced in a study of T cell responses to AZD1222 COVID-19 vaccine. Assay: immunoSEQ multiplex PCR; the TCRdb copy retains only in-frame clones and omits some. The table has 55,000 to 75,000 clones, 80% seen once. The sample was peripheral blood, taken on day 0 of AZD1222 vaccination. The source of these receptors is an adult in good health. Each CDR3 is given with its conserved first and last residue. D genes are given only for firm matches. Only some rows state a clone size, as once, few, many or a class for expanded clones.

TRBD1	NA	TRBJ1-3	TRBV12-3/TRBV12-4	CASSFTGETSYF	TGTGCCAGCAGTTTCACAGGGGAAACGAGCTATTTT
TRBD1	NA	TRBJ2-5	TRBV6-4	CASRPGRGRPQYF	TGTGCCAGCAGGCCGGGCAGGGGGCGCCCCCAGTACTTC
NA	NA	TRBJ2-3	TRBV18	CASSPTDTQYF	TGTGCCAGCTCACCAACAGATACGCAGTATTTT
NA	once	TRBJ2-5	TRBV19	CASSAPPEETQYF	TGTGCCAGTAGTGCCCCCCCGGAAGAGACCCAGTACTTC
NA	NA	TRBJ2-7	TRBV4-3	CASSRSGTGDYEQYF	TGCGCCAGCAGCCGTTCCGGGACGGGAGACTACGAGCAGTACTTC
TRBD1	once	TRBJ2-1	TRBV15	CATSRAQGLWNEQFF	TGTGCCACCAGCAGAGCACAGGGGCTTTGGAATGAGCAGTTCTTC
NA	NA	TRBJ1-2	TRBV18	CASSPAAHGYTF	TGTGCCAGCTCACCCGCGGCGCATGGCTACACCTTC
TRBD1	NA	TRBJ2-7	TRBV6-5	CASREGDRVYEQYF	TGTGCCAGCAGGGAGGGGGACAGGGTCTACGAGCAGTACTTC
TRBD1	NA	TRBJ2-2	TRBV19	CASGFGTGNTGELFF	TGTGCCAGTGGGTTTGGGACAGGGAACACCGGGGAGCTGTTTTTT
TRBD1	once	TRBJ2-2	TRBV2	CASHSGGLTNTGELFF	TGTGCCAGTCACTCAGGGGGCTTAACGAACACCGGGGAGCTGTTTTTT
NA	NA	TRBJ1-5	TRBV7-2	CASSFTQDYQPQHF	TGTGCCAGCAGCTTTACTCAGGATTATCAGCCCCAGCATTTT
NA	NA	TRBJ1-2	TRBV19	CASTPSAYGYTF	TGTGCCAGTACCCCATCGGCGTATGGCTACACCTTC
NA	NA	TRBJ1-3	TRBV28	CASSSAHATGNTIYF	TGTGCCAGCAGTTCCGCCCATGCAACTGGAAACACCATATATTTT
TRBD2	NA	TRBJ2-3	TRBV18	CASSPTGTSDPDTQYF	TGTGCCAGCTCACCAACCGGGACTAGCGACCCAGATACGCAGTATTTT
TRBD1	NA	TRBJ1-1	TRBV3-1/TRBV3-2	CASSRVPGQGTGTEAFF	TGTGCCAGCAGCCGCGTCCCGGGACAGGGGACGGGCACTGAAGCTTTCTTT
NA	few	TRBJ1-1	TRBV2	CASNRQREAFF	TGTGCCAGCAACAGACAGCGGGAAGCTTTCTTT
NA	few	TRBJ1-2	TRBV6-1	CASSEGGVANTF	TGTGCCAGCAGTGAGGGTGGGGTGGCGAACACCTTC
TRBD2	NA	TRBJ2-1	TRBV5-4	CASSPTSGGSYNEQFF	TGTGCCAGCAGCCCGACTAGCGGGGGGTCCTACAATGAGCAGTTCTTC
NA	NA	TRBJ1-3	TRBV6-5	CASSYSRGLGNTIYF	TGTGCCAGCAGTTACTCCCGGGGACTTGGAAACACCATATATTTT
NA	NA	TRBJ2-7	TRBV12-3/TRBV12-4	CASSLSLREQYF	TGTGCCAGCAGTTTATCGCTGAGGGAGCAGTACTTC